These 32 T cell receptor beta chains were all obtained from the same sample, sequenced in a study of T cell repertoires in cytomegalovirus infection. TCRdb itself ran the reads through MiXCR, one entry per CDR3 protein. The data hold roughly 250,000 distinct CDR3 sequences, with 12% observed a single time. Sequencing input: PBMCs. These receptors all stem from a human donor in good health (CMV status not recorded). Some clones in this sample may be carry-over from other donors' samples.

The J gene is TRBJ1-1, the V gene TRBV19, with 7 bases fitting TRBD1. The junction had 5 bases not matched to a gene; V was cut back by 6 bases and J by 4 bases. Looked up from germline, CDR1 is LNHDA and CDR2 is SQIVND (reference sequence). This CDR3 is built from 13 residues. The CDR3 here is CASRNRGPTEAFF. DNA of the CDR3: TGTGCCAGTAGAAACAGGGGTCCCACTGAAGCTTTCTTT.

The CDR3 nucleotides read TGCAGTGCTAGTCCGGGACAGGGGCTAGGGACTGAAGCTTTCTTT. Protein product: CSASPGQGLGTEAFF. The chain recombines TRBV20-1 with TRBJ1-1; TRBD1 agrees at 10 bases. The CDR3 covers 15 residues. With V trimmed by 3 bases and J by 5 bases, 9 bases remained unmatched. CDR1 is DFQATT, CDR2 SNEGSKA, per germline (reference sequence).

This clonotype was counted only a few times. The CDR3 nucleotides read TGTGCCAGCATCTCGGGACTAGCGGGAGGATGGGAGCAGTTCTTC. Translation gives CASISGLAGGWEQFF. The chain employs TRBV28 and TRBJ2-1, with 15 bases matching TRBD2. The CDR3 extends over 15 amino acids. V lost 7 bases to trimming and J lost 10 bases; unmatched junction nucleotides: 8. Germline values: CDR1 MDHEN, CDR2 SYDVKM.

In its sample, this clonotype was seen many times. V gene TRBV7-2 combines with J gene TRBJ2-1; TRBD1 might be the D (6 bases). CDR1 is SGHTA, CDR2 FQGNSA, per germline. The CDR3 is made up of 16 amino acids. Trimming shortened V by 5 bases and J by 1 base, and 15 bases separated the two germline ends. CDR3 loop: CASSPNRAVSYNEQFF. DNA of the CDR3: TGTGCCAGCAGCCCTAACAGGGCGGTGTCCTACAATGAGCAGTTCTTC.

The table lists this clonotype with many counts. The CDR3 here is CASNHWSEETQYF. CDR3 nucleotides: TGTGCCAGCAACCATTGGTCGGAAGAGACCCAGTACTTC. V gene TRBV7-8 combines with J gene TRBJ2-5; D remains unclear. Germline assignment: CDR1 SGHVS and CDR2 FQNEAQ. The CDR3 is 13 amino acids. The V end lost 7 bases, the J end lost 3 bases, and 12 bases lay between the germline ends.

This clonotype was picked up many times. The chain employs TRBV6-1 and TRBJ1-1; 7 bases are a match to TRBD1. The germline gives CDR1 MNHNS, CDR2 SASEGT. The trim removed 5 bases at V and 0 bases at J, leaving 9 bases unmatched. The CDR3 totals 16 residues. The CDR3, as DNA: TGTGCCAGCAGTATCACAGGGGTTGGCGTGAACACTGAAGCTTTCTTT. Its translation: CASSITGVGVNTEAFF.

At least ten counts were recorded for this clonotype. J is TRBJ2-5 and V is TRBV7-2; 9 nucleotides line up with TRBD1. Germline values: CDR1 SGHTA, CDR2 FQGNSA. With V trimmed by 4 bases and J by 2 bases, 5 bases remained unmatched. The length of the CDR3 is 15 residues. DNA of the CDR3: TGTGCCAGCAGCTCCCTAGGACAGGGGCAAGAGACCCAGTACTTC. Its translation is CASSSLGQGQETQYF.

At least ten counts were recorded for this clonotype. V gene TRBV6-2 or TRBV6-3 combines with J gene TRBJ1-1; D is unclear. The CDR3 is 13 residues long. Trimming took off 3 bases at V and 0 bases at J, with 5 bases between the two ends. The germline V gene has CDR1 MNHEY and CDR2 SVGEGT. DNA of the CDR3: TGTGCCAGCAGTTATGTGGTGAACACTGAAGCTTTCTTT. Protein: CASSYVVNTEAFF.

This clonotype was seen more than once but under ten times. The genes are TRBV29-1 and TRBJ2-3, with no clear D. CDR1 SQVTM and CDR2 ANQGSEA come from the germline V gene. Trimming removed 3 bases from V and 1 base from J, with 8 bases in between. This CDR3 contains 13 residues. The CDR3 protein is CSVEEQGTDTQYF. CDR3 in DNA: TGCAGCGTTGAGGAGCAGGGCACAGATACGCAGTATTTT.

In its sample, this clonotype was seen many times. The chain couples TRBV11-2 to TRBJ2-3; D is unresolved. V lost 6 bases and J 1 base, leaving 8 bases between the germline ends. CDR1 is SGHAT, CDR2 FQNNGV, per germline. The CDR3 covers 13 residues. In DNA form, the CDR3 reads TGTGCCAGCAGACCACTGGGCACAGATACGCAGTATTTT. It yields the protein CASRPLGTDTQYF.

This chain uses TRBV7-2 with TRBJ1-1; possible D gene TRBD1, 6 bases. The V and J ends lost 3 bases and 8 bases respectively, with 13 bases between them. The V gene's germline CDR1 is SGHTA and CDR2 FQGNSA. The CDR3 has 13 residues. The CDR3 nucleotides read TGTGCCAGCAGCTTTGCACAGGGTTACGAAGCTTTCTTT. Amino acid sequence: CASSFAQGYEAFF.

This clonotype was counted at least ten times. The rearrangement joins TRBV7-2 to TRBJ1-1; perhaps TRBD1 as D (6 bases). Trimming shortened V by 6 bases and J by 0 bases, and 11 bases separated the two germline ends. CDR3 size: 14 residues. CDR1 is SGHTA, CDR2 FQGNSA, per germline. CDR3 amino acids: CASSRDRLNTEAFF. The DNA for the CDR3 is TGTGCCAGCAGTCGTGACAGGCTGAACACTGAAGCTTTCTTT.

J is TRBJ2-1 and V is TRBV10-3, with 9 bases lining up with TRBD1. Germline CDR1 ENHRY, CDR2 SYGVKD. This CDR3 contains 12 residues. Losses at the gene ends were 8 bases for V and 6 bases for J; bases not matched to a gene: 2. The CDR3 bases are TGTGCCATCGGGACAGGGTTCAATGAGCAGTTCTTC. Translation gives CAIGTGFNEQFF.

This clonotype has at least ten counts. The V and J genes are TRBV7-2 and TRBJ2-2, with D maybe TRBD2 (6 bases). Trimming stripped 1 base from V and 3 bases from J, with 9 bases between. Germline CDR1 SGHTA, CDR2 FQGNSA. The CDR3 consists of 15 residues. The DNA for the CDR3 is TGTGCCAGCAGCTTAGTGTGGGACTACACCGGGGAGCTGTTTTTT. Its protein is CASSLVWDYTGELFF.

The chain uses TRBV6-2 or TRBV6-3 and TRBJ2-1, with 11 bases identical to TRBD1. The trim removed 7 bases at V and 8 bases at J, leaving 13 bases unmatched. The CDR3 has 16 amino acids. The germline CDR1 and CDR2 sequences are MNHEY and SVGEGT. DNA for the CDR3: TGTGCCAGCACGCCCCTTCGGACAGGGGGCAAAGATGAGCAGTTCTTC. As protein: CASTPLRTGGKDEQFF.

In this sample, this clonotype turned up many times. V is TRBV12-3 or TRBV12-4 and J is TRBJ2-7, with 9 bases identical to TRBD1. V shed 5 bases, J shed 3 bases, and the junction held 8 bases outside the gene matches. CDR3 length equals 15 residues. CDR3 region: CASSPERDRVYEQYF. The CDR3 DNA sequence: TGTGCCAGCAGTCCGGAAAGGGACAGGGTCTACGAGCAGTACTTC.

This clonotype was observed many times. The J gene is TRBJ2-5, the V gene TRBV7-8; 8 bases match TRBD2. In germline, CDR1 is SGHVS, CDR2 FQNEAQ. J was trimmed by 2 bases and V by 3 bases; bases with no gene match: 2. This CDR3 comprises 14 residues. The CDR3 DNA reads as TGTGCCAGCAGCTTTCCGGGGGGGCAAGAGACCCAGTACTTC. It codes for CASSFPGGQETQYF.

This clonotype was observed a few times. This chain joins TRBV20-1 and TRBJ2-1, with 9 bases fitting TRBD2. The V segment lost 3 bases and the J segment 6 bases; nucleotides outside the gene matches: 3. The CDR3 is 13 amino acids. Germline CDR1 and CDR2: DFQATT and SNEGSKA (reference sequence). This CDR3 is CSASNSGSNEQFF. The CDR3 DNA reads TGCAGTGCTAGTAATAGCGGGAGCAATGAGCAGTTCTTC.

At least ten counts were recorded for this clonotype. The chain is built from TRBV6-2 or TRBV6-3 and TRBJ2-3; 9 nucleotides agree with TRBD1. Germline CDR1 reads MNHEY; CDR2 reads SVGEGT. CDR3 length equals 15 residues. V lost 6 bases and J lost 5; bases outside the gene matches: 9. CDR3 region: CASRPTGQGIDTQYF. CDR3 DNA: TGTGCCAGCAGACCGACGGGACAGGGAATAGATACGCAGTATTTT.

DNA for the CDR3: TGTGCCAGCAGGAAGAACTGGGGGGACACTGAAGCTTTCTTT. It specifies CASRKNWGDTEAFF. V gene TRBV12-3 or TRBV12-4 combines with J gene TRBJ1-1, with D possibly matching TRBD1 (5 bases). This CDR3 region has 14 residues. V was cut by 6 bases and J by 3 bases, with 14 bases left in between.

The rearrangement uses TRBV20-1 and TRBJ1-2; 10 bases match TRBD1. Trimming took 4 bases from V and 4 from J; bases not matched to a gene: 6. The germline CDR1 and CDR2 sequences are DFQATT and SNEGSKA (reference sequence). There are 14 residues in the CDR3. The CDR3 DNA follows: TGCAGTGCTACCCAGGGACAGGGGATCTATGGCTACACCTTC. Protein sequence: CSATQGQGIYGYTF.

This clonotype was detected many times. The genes are TRBV7-2 and TRBJ2-5; D gene uncertain. This CDR3 spans 15 amino acids. CDR1 SGHTA and CDR2 FQGNSA come from the germline V gene. Trimming left V 5 bases short and J 5 bases short, with 18 bases between. CDR3 protein: CASSLSARLKETQYF. CDR3 sequence (DNA): TGTGCCAGCAGCCTTTCAGCTCGATTGAAGGAGACCCAGTACTTC.

The J gene is TRBJ1-5, the V gene TRBV7-9; 11 nucleotides align to TRBD1. The CDR3 has 14 residues. Germline assignment: CDR1 SEHNR and CDR2 FQNEAQ (reference sequence). V lost 5 bases, J lost 6 bases, and 3 bases stayed unmatched. CDR3 protein: CASSLDRGPQPQHF. The DNA for the CDR3 is TGTGCCAGCAGCCTGGACAGGGGGCCTCAGCCCCAGCATTTT.

This clonotype appeared many times. The V call is TRBV19, the J call TRBJ2-6, with no clear D. This CDR3 is built from 16 residues. CDR1 is LNHDA, CDR2 SQIVND, per germline (reference sequence). Between the trimmed V and J ends, which lost 5 bases and 5 bases, there was a span of 16 bases. CDR3 sequence (DNA): TGTGCCAGTAGTTTGCCTTCGGTACGACGGGCCAACGTCCTGACTTTC. Translated: CASSLPSVRRANVLTF.

This clonotype was observed at least ten times. The chain has TRBV18 and TRBJ2-1, with 7 bases fitting TRBD1. The CDR3 has 16 residues. V shed 3 bases, J shed 2 bases, and the junction held 7 bases outside the gene matches. Per germline, CDR1 KGHSH and CDR2 LQKENI. CDR3 region: CASSPRRDSPYNEQFF. As DNA, the CDR3 is TGTGCCAGCTCACCCAGACGGGACAGCCCCTACAATGAGCAGTTCTTC.

Points on this clonotype: A much larger clone differs by one base, so this may be a read error. The chain links TRBV6-2 or TRBV6-3 to TRBJ2-7; D remains ambiguous. Germline V CDR1 and CDR2: MNHEY, SVGEGT. V shed 2 bases and J shed 2 bases, with 10 bases lying between them. The CDR3 length is 14 residues. The CDR3 region is CASSYGLSPYEQYF. As DNA, the CDR3 is TGTGCCAGCAGTTACGGGCTGAGCCCCTACGAGCAGTACTTC.

This clonotype was counted many times. The rearrangement uses TRBV11-3 and TRBJ2-2; TRBD1 matches at 8 bases. The length of the CDR3 is 16 residues. The trim removed 4 bases at V and 5 bases at J, leaving 9 bases unmatched. Germline loops: CDR1 SGHNT, CDR2 YENEEA. The CDR3 coding sequence is TGTGCCAGCAGCTCAGGGGGGACAGGACCAACCGGGGAGCTGTTTTTT. Translating it yields CASSSGGTGPTGELFF.

This clonotype was found many times. The J gene is TRBJ2-7, the V gene TRBV7-2; the D gene could be TRBD1 or TRBD2 (6 bases each). The V gene's germline CDR1 is SGHTA and CDR2 FQGNSA. The ends were cut back, 1 base at V and 2 bases at J, with 12 bases in the middle. This CDR3 contains 15 residues. The CDR3 DNA is TGTGCCAGCAGCTTAGAGGGGGGAAGGCCCTACGAGCAGTACTTC. Its protein is CASSLEGGRPYEQYF. The variable domain in full, completed from reference TRBV7-2 and TRBJ2-7, reads GAGVSQSPSNKVTEKGKDVELRCDPISGHTALYWYRQSLGQGLEFLIYFQGNSAPDKSGLPSDRFSAERTGGSVSTLTIQRTQQEDSAVYLCASSLEGGRPYEQYFGPGTRLTVT.

This chain links TRBV19 with TRBJ2-7; D perhaps matches TRBD2 (6 bases). Trimming pared 6 bases from V and 2 bases from J, leaving 11 bases between. The germline V gene has CDR1 LNHDA and CDR2 SQIVND (reference sequence). The CDR3 consists of 13 residues. The CDR3 region is CASSPEGAYEQYF. For the CDR3, the DNA is TGTGCCAGTAGCCCGGAGGGTGCCTACGAGCAGTACTTC. The whole variable domain, remainder taken from reference TRBV19 and TRBJ2-7, is DGGITQSPKYLFRKEGQNVTLSCEQNLNHDAMYWYRQDPGQGLRLIYYSQIVNDFQKGDIAEGYSVSREKKESFPLTVTSAQKNPTAFYLCASSPEGAYEQYFGPGTRLTVT.

The rearrangement uses TRBV2 and TRBJ1-5; tentatively, D is TRBD1 (5 bases). V gave up 8 bases and J gave up 10 bases, with 27 bases separating them. This CDR3 has 16 amino acids. From germline, CDR1 is SNHLY and CDR2 FYNNEI. Written as DNA, the CDR3 is TGTGCCAGCCAACTCCGTGGGGGGACCCAGGATTCTCCCCAGCATTTT. Encoded protein: CASQLRGGTQDSPQHF.

This clonotype was detected only a few times. V gene TRBV2 combines with J gene TRBJ1-1; 7 positions match TRBD1. V shed 7 bases and J 1 base; nucleotides not matched to a gene: 9. The CDR3 contains 15 residues. Looked up from germline, CDR1 is SNHLY and CDR2 is FYNNEI. The DNA for the CDR3 is TGTGCCAGCATTACTCCGGACAGGTCGAACACTGAAGCTTTCTTT. It codes for CASITPDRSNTEAFF.

The chain joins TRBV6-2 or TRBV6-3 to TRBJ2-7, with 12 positions matching TRBD2. Per the germline V gene, CDR1 is MNHEY and CDR2 is SVGEGT. V shed 6 bases, J shed 2 bases, and the junction held 5 bases outside the gene matches. The CDR3 length is 15 residues. The CDR3 sequence is CASRPGLAGPYEQYF. The CDR3 coding sequence is TGTGCCAGCAGACCCGGACTAGCGGGGCCCTACGAGCAGTACTTC.